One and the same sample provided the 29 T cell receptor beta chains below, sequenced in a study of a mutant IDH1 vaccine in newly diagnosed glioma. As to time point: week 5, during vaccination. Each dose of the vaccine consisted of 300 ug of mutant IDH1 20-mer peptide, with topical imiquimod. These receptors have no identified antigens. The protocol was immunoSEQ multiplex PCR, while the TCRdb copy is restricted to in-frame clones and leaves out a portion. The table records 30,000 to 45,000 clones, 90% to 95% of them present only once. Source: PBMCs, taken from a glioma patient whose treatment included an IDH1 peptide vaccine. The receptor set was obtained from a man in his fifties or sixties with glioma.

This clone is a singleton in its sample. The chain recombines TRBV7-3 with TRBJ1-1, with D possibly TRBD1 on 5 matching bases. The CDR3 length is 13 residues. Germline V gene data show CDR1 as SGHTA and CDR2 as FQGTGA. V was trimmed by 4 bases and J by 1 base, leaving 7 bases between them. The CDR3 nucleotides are TGTGCCAGCAGCTCTCAGGGGAACACTGAAGCTTTCTTT. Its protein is CASSSQGNTEAFF.

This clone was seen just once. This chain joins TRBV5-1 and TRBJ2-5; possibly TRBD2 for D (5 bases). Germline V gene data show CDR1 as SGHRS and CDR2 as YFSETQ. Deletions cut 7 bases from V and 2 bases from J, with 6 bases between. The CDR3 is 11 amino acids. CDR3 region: CASGSQETQYF. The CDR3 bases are TGCGCCAGCGGGAGTCAAGAGACCCAGTACTTC.

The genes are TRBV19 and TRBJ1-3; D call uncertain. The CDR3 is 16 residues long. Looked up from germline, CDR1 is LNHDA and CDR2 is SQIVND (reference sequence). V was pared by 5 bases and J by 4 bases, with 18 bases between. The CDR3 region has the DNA TGTGCCAGTAGTTCCTCTGCCCGGGCGGGAGGAAACACCATATATTTT. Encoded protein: CASSSSARAGGNTIYF.

CDR3 in amino acids: CASSEPGGGNQPQHF. The CDR3 nucleotides are TGTGCCAGCAGCGAACCAGGGGGTGGCAATCAGCCCCAGCATTTT. The V and J genes are TRBV21-1 and TRBJ1-5; the D segment call TRBD1 is taken from the table without a DNA check. TRBV21-1 is assigned pseudogene status. The CDR3 length is 15 residues.

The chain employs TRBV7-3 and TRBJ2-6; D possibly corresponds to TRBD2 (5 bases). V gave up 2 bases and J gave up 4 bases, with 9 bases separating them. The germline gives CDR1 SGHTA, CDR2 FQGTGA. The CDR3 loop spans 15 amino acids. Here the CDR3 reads CASSLVGDGANVLTF. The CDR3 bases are TGTGCCAGCAGCTTAGTGGGAGACGGGGCCAACGTCCTGACTTTC.

The CDR3 sequence is CASSSKNRDGEQYF. DNA of the CDR3: TGCGCCAGCAGCTCGAAAAACAGGGATGGGGAGCAGTACTTC. This chain links TRBV5-1 with TRBJ2-7, with TRBD1 as a possible D gene (6 bases). This CDR3 has 14 amino acids. Deletions cut 3 bases from V and 7 bases from J, with 17 bases between. Germline CDR1 is SGHRS and CDR2 is YFSETQ.

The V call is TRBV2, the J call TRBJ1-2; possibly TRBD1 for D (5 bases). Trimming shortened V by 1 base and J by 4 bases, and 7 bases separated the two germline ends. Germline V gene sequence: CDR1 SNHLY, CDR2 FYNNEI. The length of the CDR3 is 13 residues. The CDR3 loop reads CASSEGGTYGYTF. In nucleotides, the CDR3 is TGTGCCAGCAGTGAAGGGGGGACCTATGGCTACACCTTC.

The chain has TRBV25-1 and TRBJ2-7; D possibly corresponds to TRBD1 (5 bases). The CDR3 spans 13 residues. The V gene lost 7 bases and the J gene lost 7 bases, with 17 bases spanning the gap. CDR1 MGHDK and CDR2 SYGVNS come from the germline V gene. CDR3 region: CASKGQLGEEQYF. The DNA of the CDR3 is TGTGCCAGCAAAGGACAACTTGGGGAAGAGCAGTACTTC.

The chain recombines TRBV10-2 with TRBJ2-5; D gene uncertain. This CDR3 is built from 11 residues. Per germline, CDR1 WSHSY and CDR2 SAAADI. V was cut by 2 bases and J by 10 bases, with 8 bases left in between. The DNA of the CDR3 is TGCGCCAGCAGTGAGAGGGCCAACCAGTACTTC. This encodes CASSERANQYF.

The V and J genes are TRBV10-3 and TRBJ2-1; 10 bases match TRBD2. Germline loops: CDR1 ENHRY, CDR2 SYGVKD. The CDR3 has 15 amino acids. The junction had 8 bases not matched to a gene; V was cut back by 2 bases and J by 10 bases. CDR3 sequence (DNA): TGTGCCATCAGTGAGCCCGGGACTAGCGCTTCGGAGCAGTTCTTC. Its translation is CAISEPGTSASEQFF.

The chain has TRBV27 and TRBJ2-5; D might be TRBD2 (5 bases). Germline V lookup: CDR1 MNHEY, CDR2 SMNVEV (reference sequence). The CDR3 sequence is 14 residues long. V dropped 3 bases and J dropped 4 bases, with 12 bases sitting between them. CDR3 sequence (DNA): TGTGCCAGCAGTTTTCTACCCCGGGGAGAGACCCAGTACTTC. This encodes CASSFLPRGETQYF.

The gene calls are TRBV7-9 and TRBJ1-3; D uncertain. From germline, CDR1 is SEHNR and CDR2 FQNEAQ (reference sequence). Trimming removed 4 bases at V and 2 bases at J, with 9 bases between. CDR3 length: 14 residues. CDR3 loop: CASSSSGTGNTIYF. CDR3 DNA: TGTGCCAGCAGCTCTTCCGGGACTGGAAACACCATATATTTT.

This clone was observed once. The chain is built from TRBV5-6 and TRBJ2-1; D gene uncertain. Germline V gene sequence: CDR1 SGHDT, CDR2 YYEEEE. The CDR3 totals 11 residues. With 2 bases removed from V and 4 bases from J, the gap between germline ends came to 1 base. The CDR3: CASSLYNEQFF. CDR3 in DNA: TGTGCCAGCAGCTTATACAATGAGCAGTTCTTC.

The CDR3 DNA is TGTGCCAGCAGTTACTCGTCGCCGAGGGTTACGGGGGAGCAGTACTTC. Its protein product is CASSYSSPRVTGEQYF. The V and J genes are TRBV6-6 and TRBJ2-7, with D possibly TRBD2 on 5 matching bases. Germline-derived CDR1 and CDR2 are MNHNY and SVGAGI (reference sequence). The CDR3 is 16 amino acids. The ends were cut back, 0 bases at V and 7 bases at J, with 19 bases in the middle.

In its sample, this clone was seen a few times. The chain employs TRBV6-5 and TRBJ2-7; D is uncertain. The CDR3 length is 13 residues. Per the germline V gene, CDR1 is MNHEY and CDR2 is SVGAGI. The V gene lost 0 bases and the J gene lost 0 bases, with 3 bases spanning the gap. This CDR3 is CASSYSHSYEQYF. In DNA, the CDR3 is TGTGCCAGCAGTTACTCGCACTCCTACGAGCAGTACTTC.

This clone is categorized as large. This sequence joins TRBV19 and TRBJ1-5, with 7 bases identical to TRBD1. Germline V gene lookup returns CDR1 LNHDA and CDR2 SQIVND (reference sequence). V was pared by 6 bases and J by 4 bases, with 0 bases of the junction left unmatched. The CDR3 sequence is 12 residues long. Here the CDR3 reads CASRTGNQPQHF. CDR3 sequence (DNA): TGTGCCAGTAGGACAGGGAATCAGCCCCAGCATTTT.

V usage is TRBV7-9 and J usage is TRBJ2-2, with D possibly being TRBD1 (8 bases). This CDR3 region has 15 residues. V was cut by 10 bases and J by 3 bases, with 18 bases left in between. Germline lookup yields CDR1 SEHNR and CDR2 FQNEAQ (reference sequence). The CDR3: CATKTGDYHTGELFF. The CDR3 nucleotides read TGTGCCACCAAGACAGGGGACTATCACACCGGGGAGCTGTTTTTT.

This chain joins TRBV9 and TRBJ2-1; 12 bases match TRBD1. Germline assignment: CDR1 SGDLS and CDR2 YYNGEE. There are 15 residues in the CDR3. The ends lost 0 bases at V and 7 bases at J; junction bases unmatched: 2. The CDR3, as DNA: TGTGCCAGCAGCGTAGGGGGACAGGGGGCGAATGAGCAGTTCTTC. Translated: CASSVGGQGANEQFF.

The CDR3 spells CASSLQGAYEQYF. CDR3 sequence (DNA): TGTGCCAGCAGCTTGCAAGGGGCCTACGAGCAGTACTTC. This chain uses TRBV5-4 with TRBJ2-7, with D possibly TRBD1 on 5 matching bases. CDR1 is SGHNT and CDR2 is YYREEE in the germline V gene (reference sequence). CDR3 length: 13 amino acids. V lost 1 base to trimming and J lost 2 bases, with 7 bases between them.

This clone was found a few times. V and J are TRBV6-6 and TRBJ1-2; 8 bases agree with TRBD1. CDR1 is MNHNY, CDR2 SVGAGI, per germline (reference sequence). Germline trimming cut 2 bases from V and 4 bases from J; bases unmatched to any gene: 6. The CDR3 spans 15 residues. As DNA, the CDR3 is TGTGCCAGCAGTTACCTCCGGGACAGGTCCTATGGCTACACCTTC. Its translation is CASSYLRDRSYGYTF.

This CDR3 is CASNMMSGYSYEQYF. CDR3 in DNA: TGTGCCAGCAACATGATGAGCGGGTACTCCTACGAGCAGTACTTC. The J gene is TRBJ2-7, the V gene TRBV6-1, with D maybe TRBD2 (6 bases). This CDR3 is 15 amino acids long. Germline assignment: CDR1 MNHNS and CDR2 SASEGT. V lost 7 bases and J 0 bases, leaving 16 bases between the germline ends.

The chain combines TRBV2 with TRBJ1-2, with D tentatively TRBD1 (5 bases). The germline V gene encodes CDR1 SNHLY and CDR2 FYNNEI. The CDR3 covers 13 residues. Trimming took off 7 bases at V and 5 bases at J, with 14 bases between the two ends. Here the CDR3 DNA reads TGTGCCAGCAAGGAGGGGCCCTATTATGGCTACACCTTC. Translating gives CASKEGPYYGYTF.

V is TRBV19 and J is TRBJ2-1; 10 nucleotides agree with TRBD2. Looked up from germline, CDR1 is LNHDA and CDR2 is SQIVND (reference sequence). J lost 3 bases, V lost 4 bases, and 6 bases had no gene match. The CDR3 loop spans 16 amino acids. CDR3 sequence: CASSTPSGRLYNEQFF. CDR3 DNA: TGTGCCAGTAGTACACCTAGCGGGAGACTCTACAATGAGCAGTTCTTC.

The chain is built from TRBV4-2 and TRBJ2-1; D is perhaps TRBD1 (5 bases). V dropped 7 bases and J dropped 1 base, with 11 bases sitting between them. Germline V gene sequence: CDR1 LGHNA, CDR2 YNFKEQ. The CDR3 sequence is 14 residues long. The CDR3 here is CASNRRGSYNEQFF. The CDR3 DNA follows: TGTGCCAGCAACCGAAGGGGATCCTACAATGAGCAGTTCTTC.

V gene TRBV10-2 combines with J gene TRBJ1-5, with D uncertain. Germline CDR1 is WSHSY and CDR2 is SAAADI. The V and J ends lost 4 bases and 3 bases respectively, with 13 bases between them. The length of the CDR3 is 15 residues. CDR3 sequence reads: CASSVGTNPNQPQHF. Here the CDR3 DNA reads TGCGCCAGCAGTGTTGGCACCAATCCCAATCAGCCCCAGCATTTT.

The CDR3 nucleotides read TGTGCCAGCAGCTCCCCCGGGACAGGGGGGGGTGGCTACACCTTC. Protein product: CASSSPGTGGGGYTF. V is TRBV11-2 and J is TRBJ1-2; 11 bases match TRBD1. CDR1 is SGHAT, CDR2 FQNNGV, per germline. Trimming cost V 4 bases and J 7 bases; bases outside gene matches: 8. The CDR3 is 15 residues long. Supplemented by reference TRBV11-2 and TRBJ1-2, the full variable domain reads EAGVAQSPRYKIIEKRQSVAFWCNPISGHATLYWYQQILGQGPKLLIQFQNNGVVDDSQLPKDRFSAERLKGVDSTLKIQPAKLEDSAVYLCASSSPGTGGGGYTFGSGTRLTVV.

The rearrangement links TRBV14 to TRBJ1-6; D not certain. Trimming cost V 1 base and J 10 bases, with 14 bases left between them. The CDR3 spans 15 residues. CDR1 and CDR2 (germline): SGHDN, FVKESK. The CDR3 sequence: CASSQGWLLGSPLHF. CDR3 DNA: TGTGCCAGCAGCCAAGGCTGGCTGTTGGGGTCACCCCTCCACTTT.

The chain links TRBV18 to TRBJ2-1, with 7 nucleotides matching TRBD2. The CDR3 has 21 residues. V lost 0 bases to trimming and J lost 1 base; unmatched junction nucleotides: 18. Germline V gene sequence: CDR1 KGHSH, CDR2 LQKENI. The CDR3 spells CASSPPIGEGRSLDSYNEQFF. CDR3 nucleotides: TGTGCCAGCTCACCACCGATCGGGGAGGGGAGGTCCCTTGATTCCTACAATGAGCAGTTCTTC.

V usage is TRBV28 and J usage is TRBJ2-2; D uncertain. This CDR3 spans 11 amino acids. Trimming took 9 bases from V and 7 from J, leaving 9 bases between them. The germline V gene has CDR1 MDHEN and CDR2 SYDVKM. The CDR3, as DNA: TGTGCCAGTACGAAATTCGGGGAGCTGTTTTTT. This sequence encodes CASTKFGELFF.